This T cell receptor (beta chain) was recorded in a study of monozygotic twins with inflammatory bowel disease. Regarding the study as a whole: Support was lacking for any single strong IBD-associated signal or clonotype. Versus healthy twins, IBD patients showed fewer clonotypes shared with others, especially with disease activity. Separate T cell subtypes could not be resolved from one another.

Per the germline V gene, CDR1 is MNHNS and CDR2 is SASEGT. This CDR3 is built from 13 residues. Investigators made cDNA in eight separate reactions per sample. TCRdb processed the 5' RACE reads again and assigns one entry to each CDR3 protein, with no DNA. The sample's table shows 150,000 to 200,000 distinct CDR3 sequences. Notes on this clonotype: Its specificity is not known.

The sequencing input was blood. The receptor's source is a human donor with ulcerative colitis or Crohn's disease, or a healthy co-twin of an affected twin (not recorded which). The chain is built from TRBV6-1 and TRBJ2-3; TCRdb gives TRBD1 as the D gene, but with no DNA this cannot be confirmed. CDR3 amino acids: CASTREGPDAQYF.